The 19 T cell receptor beta chains reported below all come from one sample, sequenced in a study of technical replicates of blood from several donors. TCRdb's copy holds only in-frame clones and misses some; the assay was immunoSEQ multiplex PCR. The sample holds around 14,000 clones, about four fifths seen once. The sequenced sample was PBMCs. Receptors were obtained from a human donor in good health.

V usage is TRBV19 and J usage is TRBJ2-2, with 7 positions matching TRBD1. J gave up 4 bases and V 3 bases, and 5 bases lay outside the gene matches. Germline values: CDR1 LNHDA, CDR2 SQIVND (reference sequence). The CDR3 length is 15 residues. CDR3 amino acids: CASSIGAGGTGELFF. DNA of the CDR3: TGTGCCAGTAGTATTGGCGCAGGGGGCACCGGGGAGCTGTTTTTT.

The chain is built from TRBV29-1 and TRBJ2-2; D is unresolved. The CDR3 spans 13 residues. In germline, CDR1 is SQVTM, CDR2 ANQGSEA. V shed 0 bases and J shed 5 bases, with 7 bases lying between them. The CDR3 is CSVEDSQTGELFF. In DNA, the CDR3 is TGCAGCGTTGAAGATTCCCAGACCGGGGAGCTGTTTTTT.

The chain carries TRBV6-5 and TRBJ1-2; tentative D call: TRBD1 (5 bases). In germline, CDR1 is MNHEY, CDR2 SVGAGI. This CDR3 contains 15 residues. V was cut by 8 bases and J by 3 bases, with 19 bases left in between. Here the CDR3 DNA reads TGTGCCAGCCGGAGAATTTTCGACAGTCACTATGGCTACACCTTC. Amino acids: CASRRIFDSHYGYTF.

This clone occurred once. The V call is TRBV5-1, the J call TRBJ2-2; 11 bases map to TRBD1. V lost 4 bases and J lost 4; bases outside the gene matches: 3. CDR1 SGHRS and CDR2 YFSETQ come from the germline V gene. This CDR3 region has 15 residues. The CDR3 nucleotides are TGCGCCAGCAGCGGGGGGACAGGGGGCACCGGGGAGCTGTTTTTT. Residues: CASSGGTGGTGELFF.

This chain uses TRBV6-5 with TRBJ2-1; 10 bases match TRBD2. The germline V gene encodes CDR1 MNHEY and CDR2 SVGAGI. This CDR3 spans 15 amino acids. J was trimmed by 7 bases and V by 6 bases; bases with no gene match: 9. CDR3 in DNA: TGTGCCAGCAGACCAGCGGGAGGGCCAGAGAATGAGCAGTTCTTC. Translation gives CASRPAGGPENEQFF.

This chain joins TRBV13 and TRBJ2-2, with 8 bases lining up with TRBD2. CDR3 length: 15 amino acids. CDR1 is PRHDT and CDR2 is FYEKMQ in the germline V gene (reference sequence). V lost 5 bases and J lost 4; bases outside the gene matches: 6. CDR3 bases: TGTGCCAGCAGCAAGAGCGGGAGTGGCACCGGGGAGCTGTTTTTT. Translation gives CASSKSGSGTGELFF.

This chain joins TRBV28 and TRBJ1-3; 7 bases are a match to TRBD1. The CDR3 consists of 13 residues. In germline, CDR1 is MDHEN, CDR2 SYDVKM. Trimming took 5 bases from V and 2 from J; bases not matched to a gene: 0. The CDR3 DNA reads as TGTGCCAGCAGTGACAGGGCTGGAAACACCATATATTTT. This gives the protein CASSDRAGNTIYF.

The V gene is TRBV27, the J gene TRBJ1-2, with 7 nucleotides matching TRBD1. The CDR3 sequence is 12 residues long. Germline values: CDR1 MNHEY, CDR2 SMNVEV (reference sequence). V shed 2 bases and J 8 bases; nucleotides not matched to a gene: 2. The CDR3 sequence: CASSLDRVGYTF. The CDR3 coding sequence is TGTGCCAGCAGTTTAGACAGGGTCGGCTACACCTTC.

The chain uses TRBV19 and TRBJ2-3; D uncertain. Trimming cost V 5 bases and J 3 bases, with 12 bases left between them. Germline V gene data show CDR1 as LNHDA and CDR2 as SQIVND (reference sequence). The CDR3 length is 14 residues. CDR3 residues: CASSLALRTDTQYF. Here the CDR3 DNA reads TGTGCCAGTAGTCTCGCGTTGCGGACAGATACGCAGTATTTT.

The rearrangement joins TRBV7-9 to TRBJ1-1, with TRBD1 as a possible D gene (6 bases). CDR1 SEHNR and CDR2 FQNEAQ come from the germline V gene (reference sequence). Trimming cost V 2 bases and J 2 bases, with 15 bases left between them. The CDR3 is 16 amino acids. DNA for the CDR3: TGTGCCAGCAGCTTAAGAGGGGGGGCGGATAACACTGAAGCTTTCTTT. This encodes CASSLRGGADNTEAFF. Full variable domain (remainder filled in from reference TRBV7-9 and TRBJ1-1): DTGVSQNPRHKITKRGQNVTFRCDPISEHNRLYWYRQTLGQGPEFLTYFQNEAQLEKSRLLSDRFSAERPKGSFSTLEIQRTEQGDSAMYLCASSLRGGADNTEAFFGQGTRLTVV.

This clone was found a few times. The chain couples TRBV5-1 to TRBJ2-1, with D possibly TRBD2 on 6 matching bases. Per germline, CDR1 SGHRS and CDR2 YFSETQ. The V end was cut by 4 bases, the J end by 7 bases, with 9 bases between. The CDR3 runs 12 residues. The CDR3 loop is CASSPSENEQFF. CDR3 in DNA: TGCGCCAGCAGCCCTAGCGAAAATGAGCAGTTCTTC.

The chain is built from TRBV5-3 and TRBJ2-1, with 8 bases lining up with TRBD2. TRBV5-3 is flagged as an ORF with uncertain function. This CDR3 has 14 amino acids. V was clipped by 4 bases and J by 8 bases; unmatched bases: 8. CDR3 region: CARSISGGGDEQFF. In DNA, the CDR3 is TGTGCCAGAAGCATAAGCGGGGGCGGGGATGAGCAGTTCTTC.

V and J are TRBV2 and TRBJ1-1; no clear D gene. The germline V gene encodes CDR1 SNHLY and CDR2 FYNNEI. This CDR3 contains 20 residues. The CDR3 is CVPAKTSDRPPPGGNTEAFF. The DNA of the CDR3 is TGTGTCCCAGCGAAGACAAGCGACCGACCACCACCAGGAGGGAACACTGAAGCTTTCTTT. Full variable domain (outside the CDR3, taken from reference TRBV2 and TRBJ1-1): EPEVTQTPSHQVTQMGQEVILRCVPISNHLYFYWYRQILGQKVEFLVSFYNNEISEKSEIFDDQFSVERPDGSNFTLKIRSTKLEDSAMYFCVPAKTSDRPPPGGNTEAFFGQGTRLTVV.

The V call is TRBV5-1, the J call TRBJ2-3, with D possibly TRBD2 on 5 matching bases. This CDR3 is 16 amino acids long. Between the trimmed V and J ends, which lost 0 bases and 2 bases, there was a span of 13 bases. Germline CDR1 reads SGHRS; CDR2 reads YFSETQ. The CDR3 is CASSLAASQYTDTQYF. As DNA, the CDR3 is TGCGCCAGCAGCTTGGCGGCTAGCCAATACACAGATACGCAGTATTTT.

The V and J genes are TRBV19 and TRBJ1-5; 11 nucleotides line up with TRBD1. Per the germline V gene, CDR1 is LNHDA and CDR2 is SQIVND (reference sequence). V dropped 5 bases and J dropped 0; count of bases not matched to a gene: 9. The CDR3 consists of 18 residues. CDR3 coding DNA: TGTGCCAGTAGTTCGGGACAGGGGGAGATAGATAGCAATCAGCCCCAGCATTTT. This codes for CASSSGQGEIDSNQPQHF.

This chain joins TRBV28 and TRBJ2-7, with D perhaps TRBD2 (6 bases). This CDR3 spans 15 amino acids. V was clipped by 3 bases and J by 7 bases, with 19 bases between them. The germline V gene encodes CDR1 MDHEN and CDR2 SYDVKM. The CDR3 loop reads CASSFVGVLEGEQYF. The CDR3 nucleotides are TGTGCCAGCAGTTTCGTCGGGGTCCTGGAGGGGGAGCAGTACTTC.

V usage is TRBV5-1 and J usage is TRBJ1-5; D is unclear. Germline CDR1 SGHRS, CDR2 YFSETQ. This CDR3 is built from 16 residues. Trimming stripped 0 bases from V and 2 bases from J, with 12 bases between. In nucleotides, the CDR3 is TGCGCCAGCAGCTTGGGCACCCTATCGGGCAATCAGCCCCAGCATTTT. Translating it yields CASSLGTLSGNQPQHF. Based on the CDR3 plus reference TRBV5-1 and TRBJ1-5, the full variable domain is KAGVTQTPRYLIKTRGQQVTLSCSPISGHRSVSWYQQTPGQGLQFLFEYFSETQRNKGNFPGRFSGRQFSNSRSEMNVSTLELGDSALYLCASSLGTLSGNQPQHFGDGTRLSIL.

The chain has TRBV2 and TRBJ2-1; 10 nucleotides align to TRBD2. Losses at the gene ends were 6 bases for V and 0 bases for J; bases not matched to a gene: 8. The CDR3 loop spans 17 amino acids. Germline CDR1 and CDR2: SNHLY and FYNNEI. In DNA, the CDR3 is TGTGCCAGCAGGACCGGGACTAGCGCGAGCTCCTACAATGAGCAGTTCTTC. Translation gives CASRTGTSASSYNEQFF. Using reference TRBV2 and TRBJ2-1 for the parts outside the CDR3, the full variable domain is EPEVTQTPSHQVTQMGQEVILRCVPISNHLYFYWYRQILGQKVEFLVSFYNNEISEKSEIFDDQFSVERPDGSNFTLKIRSTKLEDSAMYFCASRTGTSASSYNEQFFGPGTRLTVL.

The J gene is TRBJ1-2, the V gene TRBV5-1; unclear D gene. The CDR3 contains 13 residues. Trimming took off 4 bases at V and 8 bases at J, with 15 bases between the two ends. The germline V gene encodes CDR1 SGHRS and CDR2 YFSETQ. For the CDR3, the DNA is TGCGCCAGCAGCCCCGCGGGGAGCCGGGGCTACACCTTC. Its protein is CASSPAGSRGYTF.